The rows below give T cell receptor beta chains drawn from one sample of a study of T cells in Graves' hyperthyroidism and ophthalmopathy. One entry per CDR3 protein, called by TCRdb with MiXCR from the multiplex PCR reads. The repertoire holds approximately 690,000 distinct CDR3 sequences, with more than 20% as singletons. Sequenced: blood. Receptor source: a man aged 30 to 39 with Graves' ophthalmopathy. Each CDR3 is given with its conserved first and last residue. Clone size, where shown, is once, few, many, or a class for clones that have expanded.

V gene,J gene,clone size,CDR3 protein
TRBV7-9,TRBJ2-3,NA,CASSFVAGVGDTQYF
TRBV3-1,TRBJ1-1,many,CASSQERARTNTEAFF
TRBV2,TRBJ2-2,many,CASRQGDRNTGELFF
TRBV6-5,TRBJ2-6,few,CASSSLSSGANVLTF
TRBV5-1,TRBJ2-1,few,CASSLDTRTIDEQFF
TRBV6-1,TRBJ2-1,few,CASIPRSGMDEQFF
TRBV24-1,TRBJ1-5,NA,CATSGRGVLQPQHF
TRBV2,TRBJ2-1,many,CASSRTSGNNEQFF
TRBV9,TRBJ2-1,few,CASSVGRGGIMGNEQFF
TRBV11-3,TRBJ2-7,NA,CASSYRGRYYEQYF
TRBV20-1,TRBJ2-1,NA,CSARDLLAGVSYNEQFF
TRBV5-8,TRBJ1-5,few,CASSLGRLLNQPQHF
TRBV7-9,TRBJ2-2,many,CASSPDSGELFF
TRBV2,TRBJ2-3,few,CASSEIDTQYF
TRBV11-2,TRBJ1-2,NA,CASSLSRTGDYGYTF
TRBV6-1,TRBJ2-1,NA,CASSEVVRGRDEQFF
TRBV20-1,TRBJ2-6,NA,CSARDGTGFLSGANVLTF
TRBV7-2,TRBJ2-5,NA,CASSYTYQETQYF
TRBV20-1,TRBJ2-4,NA,CSASRTLGGAKNIQYF
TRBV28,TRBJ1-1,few,CASSLQVLNTEAFF
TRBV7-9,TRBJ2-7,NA,CASSLSGNQVSYEQYF
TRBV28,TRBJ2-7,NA,CASSLGYSYEQYF
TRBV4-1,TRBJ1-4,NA,CASSQGSVRGRFNEKLFF
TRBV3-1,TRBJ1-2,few,CASSDWTGDGYTF
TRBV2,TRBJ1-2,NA,CASGELGGYTF
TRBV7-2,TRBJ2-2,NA,CASSKRTGSSGELFF
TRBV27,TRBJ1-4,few,CASSSGRDNEKLFF
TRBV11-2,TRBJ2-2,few,CASRREQGSTGELFF
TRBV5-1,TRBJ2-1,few,CASSRWDGTAIYNEQFF
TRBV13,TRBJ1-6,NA,CASSIRGSYNSPLHF
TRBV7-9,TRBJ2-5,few,CASSRGQGGGETQYF
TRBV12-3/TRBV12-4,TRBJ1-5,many,CASSSISTGVNQPQHF
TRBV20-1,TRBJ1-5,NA,CSAPDRGDSNQPQHF
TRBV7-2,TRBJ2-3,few,CASSWASGGAGPPDTQYF
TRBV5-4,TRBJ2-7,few,CASSLGSVEQYF
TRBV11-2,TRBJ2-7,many,CASSSGLAGGSEQYF
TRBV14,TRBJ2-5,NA,CASSQQDLGTETQYF
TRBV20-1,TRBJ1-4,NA,CSASREKLFF
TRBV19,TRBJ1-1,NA,CASSRGSTPGTEASF
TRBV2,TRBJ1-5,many,CASSSGTGGAQPQHF
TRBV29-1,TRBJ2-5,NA,CSVDPGQGVVETQYF